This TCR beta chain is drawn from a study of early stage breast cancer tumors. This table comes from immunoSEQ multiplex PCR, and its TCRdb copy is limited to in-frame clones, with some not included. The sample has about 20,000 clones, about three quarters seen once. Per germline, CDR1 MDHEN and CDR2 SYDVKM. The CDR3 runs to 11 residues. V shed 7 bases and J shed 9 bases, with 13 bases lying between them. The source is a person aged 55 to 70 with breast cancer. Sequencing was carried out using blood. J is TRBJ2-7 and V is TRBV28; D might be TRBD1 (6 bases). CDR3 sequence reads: CASTSTGRQYF. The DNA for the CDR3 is TGTGCCAGCACCTCAACAGGGAGGCAGTACTTC.